This T cell receptor beta chain originates from a study of OX40 agonist ivuxolimab in advanced cancers. Assay: immunoSEQ multiplex PCR; the TCRdb copy retains only in-frame clones and omits some. The sample has some 42,000 clones; about 86% are singletons. The CDR3 spans 15 residues. Trimming removed 4 bases from V and 1 base from J, with 13 bases in between. The germline gives CDR1 SGHTA, CDR2 FQGNSA. The chain uses TRBV7-2 and TRBJ2-5; D gene uncertain. This sequence was found in an adult with an advanced solid tumor such as melanoma, head and neck, liver or kidney cancer. The sample in question was CD4+ or CD8+ T cells sorted from blood, obtained in a trial of the OX40 agonist ivuxolimab. The CDR3 region has the DNA TGTGCCAGCAGCTCGACAAGGACGCGCCAAGAGACCCAGTACTTC. It is translated as CASSSTRTRQETQYF.